The rows below give T cell receptor beta chains drawn from one sample of a study of T cells in localized non-small cell lung cancer. Using immunoSEQ multiplex PCR, the repertoire was profiled, and TCRdb retains in-frame clones only, with some absent. The sample has roughly 20,000 clones, about 90% seen once; the top ten hold 2.5% to 3%. The sample consisted of peripheral blood, taken before any cancer treatment. These receptors all stem from a woman aged 40 to 75 with stage I lung adenocarcinoma. CDR3s include the opening cysteine and the closing phenylalanine or tryptophan. D genes are given only for firm matches. Size values are once, few and many counts, or a class for expanded clones, and some rows have none.

TGTGCCAGCAGCGGCGACAACCGAAACACTGAAGCTTTCTTT,CASSGDNRNTEAFF,TRBJ1-1,-,-,TRBV9
TGTGCCAGCAGTCGACAGGATAGCAATCAGCCCCAGCATTTT,CASSRQDSNQPQHF,TRBJ1-5,-,-,TRBV6-6
TGCGCCAGCAGCGGGAGGGCTAGGACCGGGGAGCTGTTTTTT,CASSGRARTGELFF,TRBJ2-2,few,TRBD2,TRBV5-1
TGTGCTAGTGGTCCCGGTGGGACATCCCACTATGGCTACACCTTC,CASGPGGTSHYGYTF,TRBJ1-2,-,-,TRBV12-5
TGTGCCATCAGTGAGTCGGAGGGGACGAACACTGAAGCTTTCTTT,CAISESEGTNTEAFF,TRBJ1-1,-,-,TRBV10-3
TGTGCCAGCAGAAAAAATCCCAGGGAGAGCAATCAGCCCCAGCATTTT,CASRKNPRESNQPQHF,TRBJ1-5,-,-,TRBV2
TGCGCCAGCAGCTCTCGACAAGCAGATACGCAGTATTTT,CASSSRQADTQYF,TRBJ2-3,-,-,TRBV5-1
TGTGCCAGCAGCTCTGGACAGGGGGCCTACGAGCAGTACTTC,CASSSGQGAYEQYF,TRBJ2-7,-,TRBD1,TRBV11-3
TGTGCCAGCAGGGTAGCGGGGAGCCAAGAGACCCAGTACTTC,CASRVAGSQETQYF,TRBJ2-5,-,TRBD2,TRBV28
TGTGCCAGCATGGGGGATGTAAATCAGCCCCAGCATTTT,CASMGDVNQPQHF,TRBJ1-5,-,-,TRBV6-1
TGCGCCAGCAGCCCCGGGACGGTTAAGGGGCCCCAGCATTTT,CASSPGTVKGPQHF,TRBJ1-5,once,-,TRBV5-1
TGTGCCAGCAGTCCTGACAGGAACTACCGGCATCAAGAGACCCAGTACTTC,CASSPDRNYRHQETQYF,TRBJ2-5,-,-,TRBV14
TGTGCCAGCTCACCAGCTAATCCCTCGACTAGCTCCCACGAGCAGTACTTC,CASSPANPSTSSHEQYF,TRBJ2-7,-,TRBD2,TRBV18
TGTGCCAGCAGTTTCGGGCCAAGGGGCACCATATATTTT,CASSFGPRGTIYF,TRBJ1-3,-,-,TRBV28
TGCAGCACTTCCACAGGGGAAGAGACCCAGTACTTC,CSTSTGEETQYF,TRBJ2-5,-,TRBD1,TRBV29-1
TGTGCCAGCAGTTCGGGCCAAAACAATGAGCAGTTCTTC,CASSSGQNNEQFF,TRBJ2-1,-,-,TRBV28
TGCGCCAGCTCCGTAGGACAGGGGGTCACCGGGGAGCTGTTTTTT,CASSVGQGVTGELFF,TRBJ2-2,-,TRBD1,TRBV5-1
TGTGCCAGCAGTTTATCCATCTCTGGGGCCAACGTCCTGACTTTC,CASSLSISGANVLTF,TRBJ2-6,-,-,TRBV27
TGTGCCAGCAGCAAAGAGGGGCAGGGGGTAGCTTTCTTT,CASSKEGQGVAFF,TRBJ1-1,-,-,TRBV21-1
TGTGCCAGCAGTACAACGGGGTCTCTAGTTCATGAGCAGTTCTTC,CASSTTGSLVHEQFF,TRBJ2-1,-,-,TRBV6-5
TGTGCCAGCTCAACAGAGGGACAGGGGAGCAATCAGCCCCAGCATTTT,CASSTEGQGSNQPQHF,TRBJ1-5,few,TRBD1,TRBV18
TGTGCCAGCAGTTACTCGGGGGCAGGCGACCTTGAAGCTTTCTTT,CASSYSGAGDLEAFF,TRBJ1-1,once,-,TRBV6-6
TGTGCCAGTAGTATGGGCAGGGTGAGGAATGAGCAGTTCTTC,CASSMGRVRNEQFF,TRBJ2-1,-,-,TRBV19
TGTGCCAGCAGCGAAGGTCGGGTATCACCCCTCCACTTT,CASSEGRVSPLHF,TRBJ1-6,-,-,TRBV11-1
TGCGCCAGCAGCCCACTAGTCAAAGAGACCCAGTACTTC,CASSPLVKETQYF,TRBJ2-5,-,-,TRBV5-1
TGTGCCAGCAGTGAAGCGCTTGTGGGAGGGGGTGAGCAGTTCTTC,CASSEALVGGGEQFF,TRBJ2-1,-,-,TRBV6-1
TGTGCCAGCAGTCGGACAGGGTTGTACGAGCAGTACTTC,CASSRTGLYEQYF,TRBJ2-7,few,TRBD1,TRBV27
TGTGCCAGCAGCCCGGACCCTATGGGTGAAGCTTTCTTT,CASSPDPMGEAFF,TRBJ1-1,few,-,TRBV11-3
TGCGCCAGCAGCCCAGCGACGCCAGAGCAGTTCTTC,CASSPATPEQFF,TRBJ2-1,-,-,TRBV5-1
TGTGCCAGCAGTGAGGGGTACGGGGGCTACACCTTC,CASSEGYGGYTF,TRBJ1-2,-,-,TRBV2
TGTGCCAGCAGTCGCGGCCTCACTGAAGCTTTCTTT,CASSRGLTEAFF,TRBJ1-1,-,-,TRBV25-1
TGTGCCAGCAGCTTAGCGGGGGGAGGAGCGGGAATCTACGAGCAGTACTTC,CASSLAGGGAGIYEQYF,TRBJ2-7,once,TRBD2,TRBV7-9
TGTGCCAGCAGCTGGGGACTAGCGGGGACCCAAGAGACCCAGTACTTC,CASSWGLAGTQETQYF,TRBJ2-5,once,TRBD2,TRBV7-2
TGTGCCTGGTTTAGGGGGGTCCCTATCTCTGGCTACACCTTC,CAWFRGVPISGYTF,TRBJ1-2,-,-,TRBV30
TGTGCCAGCAGGTCGGGGGCGCGGAACACTGAAGCTTTCTTT,CASRSGARNTEAFF,TRBJ1-1,-,-,TRBV6-5
TGTGCCAGCAGGCTAGGTACCGAGCAGTACTTC,CASRLGTEQYF,TRBJ2-7,-,-,TRBV2
TGCGCCAGCAGCTTGGCCTTAGGGAGGAGCACAGATACGCAGTATTTT,CASSLALGRSTDTQYF,TRBJ2-3,-,-,TRBV5-1
TGTGCCAGCAGAACATGGACAGGGGGGGACTCTGGGGCCAACGTCCTGACTTTC,CASRTWTGGDSGANVLTF,TRBJ2-6,once,TRBD1,TRBV5-8
TGTGCCAGCAGCCGACAGGGCCTTGCCACTGAAGCTTTCTTT,CASSRQGLATEAFF,TRBJ1-1,-,TRBD1,TRBV14
TGTGCCAGCAGTTACGCGACACTAATCTTC,CASSYATLIF,TRBJ1-2,-,-,TRBV6-5
TGCAGTGCTGGGGACAAGGGGACCCAGTACTTC,CSAGDKGTQYF,TRBJ2-5,-,-,TRBV20-1
TGCGCCAGCAGCTTGGGACAGGGGGTTGGAAACACCATATATTTT,CASSLGQGVGNTIYF,TRBJ1-3,-,TRBD1,TRBV5-1
TGTGCCAGCAGTTTTCACGCGAGCACAGATACGCAGTATTTT,CASSFHASTDTQYF,TRBJ2-3,-,-,TRBV27
TGTGCCAGCTCACCAAGGAGCGGGGGGGCCGGGGAGCAGTACTTC,CASSPRSGGAGEQYF,TRBJ2-7,-,TRBD2,TRBV18
TGCAGCGTTGAGGGACAGGGAGGCTCCTACGAGCAGTACTTC,CSVEGQGGSYEQYF,TRBJ2-7,-,TRBD1,TRBV29-1